These 30 T cell receptor beta chains came from one sample sequenced in a study of shared clonotypes between healthy human individuals. The method was immunoSEQ multiplex PCR; TCRdb's version includes in-frame clones alone and lacks a portion of them. The table shows around 990,000 clones, with roughly 80% occurring only once. Sequenced: memory CD4+ T cells from PBMCs. Subset defined: CD45RA-negative fraction. These receptors came from a man younger than 35 in good health. Some clones in this sample may be carry-over from other donors' samples.

The chain employs TRBV5-1 and TRBJ2-7; 12 bases are a match to TRBD1. V lost 3 bases and J lost 7; bases outside the gene matches: 11. Germline V gene lookup returns CDR1 SGHRS and CDR2 YFSETQ. This CDR3 has 16 residues. In DNA, the CDR3 is TGCGCCAGCAGCTCCCACTCGGGACAGGGGGCAATTGAGCAGTACTTC. This sequence encodes CASSSHSGQGAIEQYF.

The rearrangement joins TRBV7-2 to TRBJ2-4; possibly TRBD1 or TRBD2 for D (5 bases each). Per the germline V gene, CDR1 is SGHTA and CDR2 is FQGNSA. Trimming took off 10 bases at V and 6 bases at J, with 16 bases between the two ends. The CDR3 spans 13 residues. CDR3 sequence (DNA): TGTGCCACCCCCGGGGCGGCCGGAAACATTCAGTACTTC. Amino acid sequence: CATPGAAGNIQYF.

The chain links TRBV5-1 to TRBJ1-4, with unresolved D. Germline assignment: CDR1 SGHRS and CDR2 YFSETQ. The ends were cut back, 0 bases at V and 5 bases at J, with 8 bases in the middle. This CDR3 region has 14 residues. The CDR3 loop reads CASSLEVPNEKLFF. The CDR3 coding sequence is TGCGCCAGCAGCTTGGAGGTTCCGAATGAAAAACTGTTTTTT.

V gene TRBV20-1 combines with J gene TRBJ2-1; D uncertain. CDR1 and CDR2 (germline): DFQATT, SNEGSKA (reference sequence). The V and J ends lost 8 bases and 7 bases respectively, with 9 bases between them. There are 10 residues in the CDR3. CDR3 coding DNA: TGCAGTTACTGGGCTAATGAGCAGTTCTTC. The encoded protein is CSYWANEQFF.

The genes are TRBV5-1 and TRBJ1-1; perhaps TRBD1 as D (6 bases). CDR3 length equals 16 residues. Germline V gene sequence: CDR1 SGHRS, CDR2 YFSETQ. Between the trimmed V and J ends, which lost 0 bases and 1 base, there was a span of 13 bases. This chain's CDR3 is CASSLVGGHTNTEAFF. In DNA, the CDR3 is TGCGCCAGCAGCTTGGTGGGGGGACACACGAACACTGAAGCTTTCTTT. Drawing the rest from reference TRBV5-1 and TRBJ1-1, the complete variable domain is KAGVTQTPRYLIKTRGQQVTLSCSPISGHRSVSWYQQTPGQGLQFLFEYFSETQRNKGNFPGRFSGRQFSNSRSEMNVSTLELGDSALYLCASSLVGGHTNTEAFFGQGTRLTVV.

This clone was seen just once. The J gene is TRBJ1-2, the V gene TRBV6-1, with D maybe TRBD1 (6 bases). CDR1 is MNHNS, CDR2 SASEGT, per germline. The V end lost 5 bases, the J end lost 8 bases, and 15 bases lay between the germline ends. The CDR3 totals 13 residues. The CDR3 spells CASSYRQEYGYTF. Written as DNA, the CDR3 is TGTGCCAGCAGTTATAGACAGGAGTACGGCTACACCTTC.

The chain links TRBV6-6 to TRBJ2-3; 10 nucleotides align to TRBD1. The V gene's germline CDR1 is MNHNY and CDR2 SVGAGI (reference sequence). Unmatched junction bases numbered 9, after V lost 7 bases and J lost 2 bases. This CDR3 has 16 residues. CDR3 amino acids: CASKDRGERSTDTQYF. The CDR3 nucleotides read TGTGCCAGCAAGGACAGGGGGGAGAGGTCCACAGATACGCAGTATTTT.

CDR3 coding DNA: TGTGCCAGTAGTTCTCCGGGACTACGAAGCCACTACGAGCAGTACTTC. Amino acids: CASSSPGLRSHYEQYF. The V call is TRBV19, the J call TRBJ2-7; 7 nucleotides agree with TRBD2. The CDR3 loop spans 16 amino acids. V gave up 5 bases and J gave up 3 bases; unmatched junction bases: 13. Germline V gives CDR1 LNHDA, CDR2 SQIVND (reference sequence).

This clone was detected a few times. The V call is TRBV11-2, the J call TRBJ2-7; D gene unclear. Germline CDR1 reads SGHAT; CDR2 reads FQNNGV. The CDR3 sequence is 13 residues long. The germline V and J ends were trimmed by 5 bases and 6 bases, with 14 bases remaining between them. Here the CDR3 reads CASSPDNRVEQYF. The CDR3 bases are TGTGCCAGCAGCCCCGACAATCGGGTCGAGCAGTACTTC.

The genes are TRBV6-6 and TRBJ1-5; the D gene is possibly TRBD1 (5 bases). The germline V and J ends were trimmed by 7 bases and 6 bases, with 13 bases remaining between them. The germline gives CDR1 MNHNY, CDR2 SVGAGI (reference sequence). This CDR3 comprises 13 residues. CDR3 residues: CASNQGLGQPQHF. CDR3 nucleotides: TGTGCCAGCAATCAGGGTTTGGGTCAGCCCCAGCATTTT.

V is TRBV5-6 and J is TRBJ2-5, with D possibly called TRBD1 or TRBD2 (5 bases each). The CDR3 spans 15 residues. V shed 4 bases and J shed 1 base, with 14 bases lying between them. Germline loops: CDR1 SGHDT, CDR2 YYEEEE. The CDR3 sequence: CASSISLGVQETQYF. The CDR3, as DNA: TGTGCCAGCAGCATCTCCTTGGGGGTCCAAGAGACCCAGTACTTC. The full variable domain, in which reference TRBV5-6 and TRBJ2-5 provide the parts outside the CDR3, is DAGVTQSPTHLIKTRGQQVTLRCSPKSGHDTVSWYQQALGQGPQFIFQYYEEEERQRGNFPDRFSGHQFPNYSSELNVNALLLGDSALYLCASSISLGVQETQYFGPGTRLLVL.

In its sample, this clone was seen once. J is TRBJ1-3 and V is TRBV5-1; TRBD1 might be the D (5 bases). V dropped 4 bases and J dropped 1 base, with 18 bases sitting between them. Germline values: CDR1 SGHRS, CDR2 YFSETQ. This CDR3 contains 17 residues. CDR3 protein: CASSPFGGSRSGNTIYF. The CDR3 DNA is TGCGCCAGCAGCCCGTTCGGGGGAAGCAGGTCTGGAAACACCATATATTTT.

The chain links TRBV4-2 to TRBJ2-7; TRBD2 matches 8 bases. Germline V gene lookup returns CDR1 LGHNA and CDR2 YNFKEQ. This CDR3 is built from 14 residues. Trimming at V came to 9 bases and at J to 6 bases, leaving 13 bases not matched to a gene. In DNA form, the CDR3 reads TGTGCCAGAGCTACGGGAGGGCCGATCGGCGAGCAGTACTTC. As protein: CARATGGPIGEQYF.

The CDR3 is CASSEASGGNQPQHF. CDR3 nucleotide sequence: TGTGCCAGCAGTGAGGCGTCAGGGGGCAATCAGCCCCAGCATTTT. The chain has TRBV28 and TRBJ1-5; D perhaps matches TRBD1 (6 bases). Per the germline V gene, CDR1 is MDHEN and CDR2 is SYDVKM. The CDR3 is 15 amino acids. V lost 5 bases to trimming and J lost 2 bases, with 13 bases between them.

This clone was observed many times. The genes are TRBV19 and TRBJ2-3; D perhaps matches TRBD1 (5 bases). The CDR3 has 14 residues. With 4 bases removed from V and 2 bases from J, the gap between germline ends came to 10 bases. Germline CDR1 reads LNHDA; CDR2 reads SQIVND (reference sequence). The CDR3 DNA reads TGTGCCAGTAGTACCCAGGGCCCCACAGATACGCAGTATTTT. Translated: CASSTQGPTDTQYF.

The chain is built from TRBV19 and TRBJ2-3; 8 bases fit TRBD1. After removal of 8 bases from V and 3 bases from J, the junction contained 7 bases not matched to a gene. Germline V gives CDR1 LNHDA, CDR2 SQIVND (reference sequence). The length of the CDR3 is 14 residues. This CDR3 is CASGLQGETDTQYF. The CDR3 nucleotides are TGTGCCAGTGGGTTACAGGGGGAAACAGATACGCAGTATTTT.

The chain recombines TRBV9 with TRBJ2-5, with 11 bases fitting TRBD2. Germline CDR1 and CDR2: SGDLS and YYNGEE. CDR3 length: 15 residues. The V gene end was trimmed by 4 bases and the J gene end by 4 bases; junction bases not matched to a gene: 6. The CDR3 here is CASSTRLAGIETQYF. Here the CDR3 DNA reads TGTGCCAGCAGCACCAGACTAGCGGGAATAGAGACCCAGTACTTC. Filled out from reference TRBV9 and TRBJ2-5, the complete variable domain reads DSGVTQTPKHLITATGQRVTLRCSPRSGDLSVYWYQQSLDQGLQFLIQYYNGEERAKGNILERFSAQQFPDLHSELNLSSLELGDSALYFCASSTRLAGIETQYFGPGTRLLVL.

This clone was seen repeatedly, ten times or more. The V and J genes are TRBV5-4 and TRBJ2-1; TRBD2 matches 7 bases. This CDR3 is built from 15 residues. Germline CDR1 SGHNT, CDR2 YYREEE (reference sequence). V dropped 4 bases and J dropped 5; count of bases not matched to a gene: 9. The CDR3 here is CASSRDYSRHNEQFF. The CDR3 DNA is TGTGCCAGCAGCAGGGACTACAGCAGACACAATGAGCAGTTCTTC.

The V call is TRBV4-3, the J call TRBJ1-1, with 10 positions matching TRBD1. Germline V gives CDR1 LGHNA, CDR2 YSLEER. This CDR3 region has 15 residues. V trimming: 3 bases; J trimming: 11 bases; junction bases outside the gene matches: 12. The CDR3 DNA sequence: TGCGCCAGCAGCCACCGATCTCCGACAGGGGGCAAGGCTTTCTTT. Amino acid sequence: CASSHRSPTGGKAFF.

The CDR3, as DNA: TGCGCCAGCAGCCAAGTAAGCGGGAGGGCCAGCAATGAGCAGTTCTTC. It specifies CASSQVSGRASNEQFF. V is TRBV4-3 and J is TRBJ2-1; 10 bases are a match to TRBD2. This CDR3 contains 16 residues. From germline, CDR1 is LGHNA and CDR2 YSLEER. V was pared by 1 base and J by 6 bases, with 6 bases of the junction left unmatched.

The chain carries TRBV11-2 and TRBJ2-3; 8 bases are shared with TRBD2. The CDR3 is 16 amino acids. Germline V gene data show CDR1 as SGHAT and CDR2 as FQNNGV. Trimming at V came to 5 bases and at J to 5 bases, leaving 12 bases not matched to a gene. The CDR3 reads CASSHLGREVVDTQYF. CDR3 in DNA: TGTGCCAGCAGCCACCTCGGGCGGGAGGTTGTAGATACGCAGTATTTT.

This clone was detected ten times or more. V is TRBV11-2 and J is TRBJ1-1; possible D gene TRBD1, 5 bases. Germline CDR1 reads SGHAT; CDR2 reads FQNNGV. Trimming pared 3 bases from V and 3 bases from J, leaving 11 bases between. This CDR3 has 14 residues. This CDR3 reads CASSFQRGDTEAFF. Here the CDR3 DNA reads TGTGCCAGCAGCTTCCAAAGAGGGGACACTGAAGCTTTCTTT.

The chain combines TRBV5-8 with TRBJ2-4; a weak D match, TRBD1 (6 bases). This CDR3 is 13 amino acids long. Germline CDR1 SGHTS, CDR2 YDEGEE. The V end was cut by 3 bases, the J end by 6 bases, with 10 bases between. CDR3 protein: CASSSRDINIQYF. The CDR3 region has the DNA TGTGCCAGCAGCTCCCGGGACATAAACATTCAGTACTTC.

This clone was seen only a few times. This same CDR3 is encoded by further DNA sequences in the sample. The genes are TRBV28 and TRBJ1-1; D not certain. V dropped 7 bases and J dropped 2 bases, with 5 bases sitting between them. Germline V gene data show CDR1 as MDHEN and CDR2 as SYDVKM. This CDR3 is 11 amino acids long. The CDR3 is CASTVNTEAFF. CDR3 in DNA: TGTGCCAGCACGGTAAACACTGAAGCTTTCTTT.

This clone appeared a single time. The chain combines TRBV30 with TRBJ2-3; TRBD2 matches at 15 bases. The germline CDR1 and CDR2 sequences are GTSNPN and SVGIG (reference sequence). The trim removed 5 bases at V and 3 bases at J, leaving 6 bases unmatched. The CDR3 has 16 residues. CDR3 sequence reads: CAWGLAGGPWTDTQYF. The CDR3 DNA follows: TGTGCCTGGGGACTAGCGGGAGGGCCCTGGACAGATACGCAGTATTTT.

The chain combines TRBV10-3 with TRBJ1-4; D is unclear. Germline CDR1 reads ENHRY; CDR2 reads SYGVKD. This CDR3 comprises 16 residues. Trimming stripped 1 base from V and 7 bases from J, with 16 bases between. The CDR3 is CAISEFQARLSEKLFF. CDR3 sequence (DNA): TGTGCCATCAGTGAGTTTCAGGCCCGTTTATCTGAAAAACTGTTTTTT.

This chain connects TRBV5-1 to TRBJ2-5; 12 bases map to TRBD2. V lost 0 bases, J lost 5 bases, and 5 bases stayed unmatched. Looked up from germline, CDR1 is SGHRS and CDR2 is YFSETQ. The CDR3 has 16 amino acids. The CDR3 loop reads CASSLGLAGGFETQYF. The CDR3 nucleotides are TGCGCCAGCAGCTTGGGTCTAGCGGGAGGGTTCGAGACCCAGTACTTC.

Concerning this clone: Other nucleotide sequences from this sample produce the same CDR3. V gene TRBV18 combines with J gene TRBJ1-2; D may be TRBD1 (5 bases). Looked up from germline, CDR1 is KGHSH and CDR2 is LQKENI. V lost 4 bases and J lost 3, with 9 bases in between. CDR3 length: 13 amino acids. The DNA of the CDR3 is TGTGCCAGCTCACGCCAAGGGGACTATGGCTACACCTTC. Encoded protein: CASSRQGDYGYTF. Combining the CDR3 with reference TRBV18 and TRBJ1-2 gives the whole variable domain NAGVMQNPRHLVRRRGQEARLRCSPMKGHSHVYWYRQLPEEGLKFMVYLQKENIIDESGMPKERFSAEFPKEGPSILRIQQVVRGDSAAYFCASSRQGDYGYTFGSGTRLTVV.

The chain has TRBV7-3 and TRBJ2-4; D possibly uses TRBD1 or TRBD2 (5 bases each). CDR1 and CDR2 (germline): SGHTA, FQGTGA. The CDR3 is made up of 13 amino acids. Trimming stripped 1 base from V and 6 bases from J, with 7 bases between. The CDR3 sequence is CASSLRDGNIQYF. CDR3 sequence (DNA): TGTGCCAGCAGCTTAAGGGACGGAAACATTCAGTACTTC.

Note on this clone: The sample has other DNA sequences that encode this CDR3 too. The chain uses TRBV2 and TRBJ2-7; weak D call: TRBD1 (5 bases). The germline CDR1 and CDR2 sequences are SNHLY and FYNNEI. Trimming pared 4 bases from V and 4 bases from J, leaving 8 bases between. The CDR3 runs 12 residues. The CDR3 region has the DNA TGTGCCAGCAGTGGTCAGGGATACGAGCAGTACTTC. Amino acids: CASSGQGYEQYF.